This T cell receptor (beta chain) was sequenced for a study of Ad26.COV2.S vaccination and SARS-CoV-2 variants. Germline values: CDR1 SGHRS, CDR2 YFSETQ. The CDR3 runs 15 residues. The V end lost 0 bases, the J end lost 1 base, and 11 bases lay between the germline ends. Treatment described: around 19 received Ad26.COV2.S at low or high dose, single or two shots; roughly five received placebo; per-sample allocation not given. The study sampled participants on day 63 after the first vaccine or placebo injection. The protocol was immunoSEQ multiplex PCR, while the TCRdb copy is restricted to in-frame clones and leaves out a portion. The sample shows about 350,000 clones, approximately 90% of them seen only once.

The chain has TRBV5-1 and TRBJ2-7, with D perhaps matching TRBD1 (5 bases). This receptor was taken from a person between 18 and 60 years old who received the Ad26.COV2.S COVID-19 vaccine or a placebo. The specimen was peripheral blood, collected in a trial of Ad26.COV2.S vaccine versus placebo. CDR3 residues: CASSLGQGRSYEQYF. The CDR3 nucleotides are TGCGCCAGCAGCTTGGGGCAGGGCAGGTCCTACGAGCAGTACTTC. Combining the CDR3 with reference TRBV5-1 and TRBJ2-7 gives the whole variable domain KAGVTQTPRYLIKTRGQQVTLSCSPISGHRSVSWYQQTPGQGLQFLFEYFSETQRNKGNFPGRFSGRQFSNSRSEMNVSTLELGDSALYLCASSLGQGRSYEQYFGPGTRLTVT.